The clone carrying this T cell receptor beta chain was detected many times. Its antigen is unidentified. This specimen belongs to a study of T cells in Graves' hyperthyroidism and ophthalmopathy. V lost 7 bases to trimming and J lost 0 bases, with 13 bases between them. Germline V gives CDR1 MNHNS, CDR2 SASEGT. This CDR3 contains 15 residues. Researchers defined stable Graves' hyperthyroidism as no ophthalmopathy progression within 18 months. Uncontrolled infection, other autoimmune disease, pregnancy or lactation led to exclusion. Regions amplified from RNA transcripts were the TCR beta CDR3 regions. The HTBI set primed first-round TCR CDR3 RT-PCR. TCRdb recomputed calls from the multiplex PCR reads with MiXCR, one row per CDR3 protein. This sample carries fewer than 750,000 distinct CDR3 sequences, approximately 44% of them seen once, and the ten largest clones take around 7.7%. Findings of the study overall: Blood held most thyroid clonotypes expanded above 0.001 frequency. Before onset, ophthalmopathy was predicted by the model a median approximately 6.7 months earlier.

The specimen sequenced was peripheral blood or thyroid tissue (not recorded which). The chain uses TRBV6-1 and TRBJ1-5; possible D gene TRBD1, 6 bases. This clonotype was obtained from a woman younger than 35 with Graves' hyperthyroidism. CDR3 DNA: TGTGCCAGCACCAGGACAGATTATAGCAATCAGCCCCAGCATTTT. Translating gives CASTRTDYSNQPQHF.